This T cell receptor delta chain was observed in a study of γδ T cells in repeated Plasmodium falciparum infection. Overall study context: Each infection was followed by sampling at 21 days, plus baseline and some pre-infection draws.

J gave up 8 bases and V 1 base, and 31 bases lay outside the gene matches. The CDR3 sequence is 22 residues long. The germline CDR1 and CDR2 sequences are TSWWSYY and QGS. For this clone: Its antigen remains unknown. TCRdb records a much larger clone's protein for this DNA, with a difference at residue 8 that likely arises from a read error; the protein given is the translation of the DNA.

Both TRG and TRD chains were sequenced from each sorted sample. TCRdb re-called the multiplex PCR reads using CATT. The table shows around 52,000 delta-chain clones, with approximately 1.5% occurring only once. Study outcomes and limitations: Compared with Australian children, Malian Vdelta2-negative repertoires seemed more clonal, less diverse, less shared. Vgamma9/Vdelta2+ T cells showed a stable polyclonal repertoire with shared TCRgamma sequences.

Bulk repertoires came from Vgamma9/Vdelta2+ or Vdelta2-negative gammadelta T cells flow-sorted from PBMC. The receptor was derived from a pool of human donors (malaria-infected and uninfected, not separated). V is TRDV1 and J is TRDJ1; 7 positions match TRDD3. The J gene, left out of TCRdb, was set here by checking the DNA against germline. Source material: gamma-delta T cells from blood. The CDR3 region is CALGEPNRFRPSAWGYITKLIF. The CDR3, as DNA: TGTGCTCTTGGGGAACCCAACCGATTCCGCCCCAGCGCCTGGGGGTATATTACAAAACTCATCTTT.